This TCR beta chain was found in a study of blood T cell repertoires in COVID-19. Study context: COVID-19 samples from acute and convalescent phases originated in the United States, Italy and Spain. Sources were T cells, B-cell-depleted T cells, or PBMCs; the material itself was cDNA or gDNA.

Germline CDR1 reads KGHSH; CDR2 reads LQKENI. The CDR3 consists of 17 residues. Losses at the gene ends were 5 bases for V and 2 bases for J; bases not matched to a gene: 10. Original data processing: From reference gene primer amplification, estimates of nucleated cell counts were derived. The data were produced by immunoSEQ multiplex PCR, yet TCRdb's version contains in-frame clones alone and is incomplete. V, J and clone size are those of that table, while D and trimming were read from the DNA. Among 130,000 or so clones listed, 80% to 90% were seen once. The chain carries TRBV18 and TRBJ2-7; 12 positions match TRBD1. Sequencing was performed on peripheral blood. The sequence was collected from a woman aged 55 to 70 with acute or convalescent COVID-19. In nucleotides, the CDR3 is TGTGCCAGCTCATCCCCCCGGGGACAGGGGGCCCCCTACGAGCAGTACTTC. It codes for CASSSPRGQGAPYEQYF.